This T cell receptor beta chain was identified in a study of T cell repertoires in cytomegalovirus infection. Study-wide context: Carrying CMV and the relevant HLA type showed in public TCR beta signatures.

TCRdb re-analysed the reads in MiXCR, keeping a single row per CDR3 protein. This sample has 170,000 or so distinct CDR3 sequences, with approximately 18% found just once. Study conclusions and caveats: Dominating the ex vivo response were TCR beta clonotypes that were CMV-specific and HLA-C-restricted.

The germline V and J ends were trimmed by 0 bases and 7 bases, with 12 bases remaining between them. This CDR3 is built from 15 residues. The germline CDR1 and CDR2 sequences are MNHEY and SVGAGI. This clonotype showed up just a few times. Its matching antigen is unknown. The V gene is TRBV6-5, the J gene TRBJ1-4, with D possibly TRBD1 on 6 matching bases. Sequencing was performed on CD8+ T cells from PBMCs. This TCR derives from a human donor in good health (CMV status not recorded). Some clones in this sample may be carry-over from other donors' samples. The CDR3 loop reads CASSYSMGASEKLFF. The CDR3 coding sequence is TGTGCCAGCAGTTACTCTATGGGGGCAAGTGAAAAACTGTTTTTT.